This TCR beta chain was recorded in a study of CD8 T cells in Susac syndrome. Notes on the study in general: The relatively small number of individuals in the TCR sequencing and HLA analysis was acknowledged by the study.

The authors carried out high-throughput sequencing of TCR beta. They applied it to CD8+ and CD4+ T cells obtained from blood. Negative isolation was used for CD8+ and CD4+ T cells and FACS enrichment for TEMRA cells. RNA in amounts of roughly 0.5 to 1 ug was reverse transcribed with random hexamers. The CDR3 of TCR beta was amplified by immunoSEQ multiplex PCR across 54 Vbeta and 13 Jbeta. Via MiXCR, TCRdb re-called the immunoSEQ multiplex PCR reads, giving one row per CDR3 protein. This table has approximately 190,000 distinct CDR3 sequences, about 94% appearing once. The CDR3 covers 16 residues. Germline V gene lookup returns CDR1 MGHDK and CDR2 SYGVNS. V gave up 1 base and J gave up 3 bases; unmatched junction bases: 5. This clonotype was seen just once. Its matching antigen is unknown.

V gene TRBV25-1 combines with J gene TRBJ2-2; 7 nucleotides match TRBD2. This receptor was taken from a human donor in good health. Sequencing used CD4+ T cells from PBMCs. For the CDR3, the DNA is TGTGCCAGCAGTGAATGGGAGGGGACGTACACCGGGGAGCTGTTTTTT. Translation: CASSEWEGTYTGELFF.